The source of this TCR beta chain is a study of cytomegalovirus exposure and HLA in healthy donors. Whole-study findings and limits: The authors confirmed in vitro that three CMV-associated chains were specific for CMV antigens. In all likelihood, a cluster of highly shared sequence variants was a sequencing artifact.

Vbeta (60) and Jbeta (13) primers were used in the PCR. Method: immunoSEQ multiplex PCR; TCRdb's copy keeps in-frame clones and lacks some. The profile shows fewer than 200,000 clones, 70% to 90% of them singletons. On this clone itself: Its antigen remains unknown.

The TCR comes from a woman aged 18-29 years in good health and CMV-seronegative. Sequenced input: PBMCs.

As DNA, the CDR3 is TGTGCCACCAGGCGGACTGCGACTGGGGCCAACGTCCTGACTTTC. Translated: CATRRTATGANVLTF. The V call is TRBV19, the J call TRBJ2-6; tentative D call: TRBD2 (5 bases). Trimming shortened V by 10 bases and J by 2 bases, and 15 bases separated the two germline ends. Germline lookup yields CDR1 LNHDA and CDR2 SQIVND (reference sequence). The CDR3 spans 15 residues. Filled out from reference TRBV19 and TRBJ2-6, the complete variable domain reads DGGITQSPKYLFRKEGQNVTLSCEQNLNHDAMYWYRQDPGQGLRLIYYSQIVNDFQKGDIAEGYSVSREKKESFPLTVTSAQKNPTAFYLCATRRTATGANVLTFGAGSRLTVL.